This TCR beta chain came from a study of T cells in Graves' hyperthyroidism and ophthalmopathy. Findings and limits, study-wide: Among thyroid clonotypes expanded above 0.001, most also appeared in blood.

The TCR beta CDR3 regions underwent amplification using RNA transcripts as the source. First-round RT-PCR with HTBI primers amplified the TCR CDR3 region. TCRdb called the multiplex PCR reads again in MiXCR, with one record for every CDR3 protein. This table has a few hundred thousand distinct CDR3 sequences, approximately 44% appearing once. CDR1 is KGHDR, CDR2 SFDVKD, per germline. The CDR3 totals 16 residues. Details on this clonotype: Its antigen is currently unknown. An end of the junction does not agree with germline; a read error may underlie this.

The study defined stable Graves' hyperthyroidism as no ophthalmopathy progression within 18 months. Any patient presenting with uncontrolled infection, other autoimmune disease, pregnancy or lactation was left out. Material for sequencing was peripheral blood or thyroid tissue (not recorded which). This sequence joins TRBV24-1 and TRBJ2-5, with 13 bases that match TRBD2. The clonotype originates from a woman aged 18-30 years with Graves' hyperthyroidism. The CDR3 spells CATSDGLAGVQGTQYF. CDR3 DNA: TGTGCCACCAGTGATGGACTAGCGGGAGTCCAAGGGACCCAGTACTTC.